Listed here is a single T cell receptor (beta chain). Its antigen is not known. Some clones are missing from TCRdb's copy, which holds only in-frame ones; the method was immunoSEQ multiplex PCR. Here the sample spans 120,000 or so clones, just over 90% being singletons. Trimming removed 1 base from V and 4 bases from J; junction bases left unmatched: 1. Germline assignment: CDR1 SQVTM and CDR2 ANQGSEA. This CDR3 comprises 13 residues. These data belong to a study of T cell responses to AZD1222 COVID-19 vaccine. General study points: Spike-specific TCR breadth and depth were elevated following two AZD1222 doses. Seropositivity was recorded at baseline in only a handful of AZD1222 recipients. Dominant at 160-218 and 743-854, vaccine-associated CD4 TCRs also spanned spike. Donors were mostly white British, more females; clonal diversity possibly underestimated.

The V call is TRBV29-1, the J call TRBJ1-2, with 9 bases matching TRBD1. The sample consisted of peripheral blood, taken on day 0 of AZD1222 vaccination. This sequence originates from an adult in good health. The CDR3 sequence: CSVEVTGGYGYTF. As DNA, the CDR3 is TGCAGCGTTGAAGTGACAGGGGGCTATGGCTACACCTTC.